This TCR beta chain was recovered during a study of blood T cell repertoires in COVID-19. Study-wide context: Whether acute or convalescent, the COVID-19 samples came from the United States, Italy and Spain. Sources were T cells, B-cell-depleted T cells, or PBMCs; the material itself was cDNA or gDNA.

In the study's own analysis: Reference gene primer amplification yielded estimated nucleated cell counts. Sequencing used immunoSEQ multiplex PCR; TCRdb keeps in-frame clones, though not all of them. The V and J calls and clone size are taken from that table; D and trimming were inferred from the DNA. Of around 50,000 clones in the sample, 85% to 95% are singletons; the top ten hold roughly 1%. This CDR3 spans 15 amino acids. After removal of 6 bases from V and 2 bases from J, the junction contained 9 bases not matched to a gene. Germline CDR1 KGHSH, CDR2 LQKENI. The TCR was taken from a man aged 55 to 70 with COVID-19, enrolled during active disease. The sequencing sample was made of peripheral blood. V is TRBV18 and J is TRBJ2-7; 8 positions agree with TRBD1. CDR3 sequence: CASSATTGGPYEQYF. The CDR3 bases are TGTGCCAGCTCCGCAACTACAGGGGGTCCCTACGAGCAGTACTTC.